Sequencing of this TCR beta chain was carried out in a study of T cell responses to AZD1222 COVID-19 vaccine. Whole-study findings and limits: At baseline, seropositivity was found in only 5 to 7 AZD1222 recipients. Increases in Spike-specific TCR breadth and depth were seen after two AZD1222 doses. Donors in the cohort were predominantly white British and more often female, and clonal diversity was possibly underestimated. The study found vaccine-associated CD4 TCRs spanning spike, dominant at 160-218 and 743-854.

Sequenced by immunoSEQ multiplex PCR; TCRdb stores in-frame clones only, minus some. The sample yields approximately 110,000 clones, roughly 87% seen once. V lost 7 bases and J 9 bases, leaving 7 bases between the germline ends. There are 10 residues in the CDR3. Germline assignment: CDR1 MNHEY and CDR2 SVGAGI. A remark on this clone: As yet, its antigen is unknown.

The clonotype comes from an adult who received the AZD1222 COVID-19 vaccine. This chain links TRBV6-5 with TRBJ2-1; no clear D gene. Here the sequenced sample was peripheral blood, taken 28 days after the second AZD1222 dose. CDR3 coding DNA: TGTGCCAGCAAAGGCGTTGAGCAGTTCTTC. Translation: CASKGVEQFF.